These 9 T cell receptor beta chains came from one sample sequenced in a study of cytomegalovirus exposure and HLA in healthy donors. The PCR made use of 60 Vbeta and 13 Jbeta primers. The repertoire was sequenced with immunoSEQ multiplex PCR; TCRdb's copy has only in-frame clones and lacks some. The table records 100,000 to 150,000 clones, approximately 81% of them present only once. The sample was PBMCs. These receptors were taken from a man younger than 30 in good health and CMV-seropositive.

The sample holds one count of this clone. The chain has TRBV5-5 and TRBJ2-7; 9 bases fit TRBD1. The CDR3 runs to 15 residues. From germline, CDR1 is SGHKS and CDR2 YYEKEE (reference sequence). V gave up 5 bases and J gave up 2 bases; unmatched junction bases: 8. CDR3 DNA: TGTGCCAGCAGTTCAACGACAGGGGGGGCCTACGAGCAGTACTTC. Translating gives CASSSTTGGAYEQYF.

V gene TRBV11-1 combines with J gene TRBJ1-2; D uncertain. CDR3 length: 15 residues. Deletions cut 0 bases from V and 4 bases from J, with 12 bases between. Germline values: CDR1 SGHAT, CDR2 FQDESV (reference sequence). The CDR3 DNA follows: TGTGCCAGCAGCTTAGCCCGGGATGGTAGCTATGGCTACACCTTC. It specifies CASSLARDGSYGYTF.

The chain has TRBV5-5 and TRBJ1-2; possibly TRBD1 for D (6 bases). The CDR3 sequence is 15 residues long. Germline loops: CDR1 SGHKS, CDR2 YYEKEE (reference sequence). V was shortened by 4 bases and J by 4 bases, with 17 bases between the two germline ends. The CDR3 sequence is CASSKEGQGLYGYTF. The DNA of the CDR3 is TGTGCCAGCAGCAAAGAGGGGCAGGGGCTCTATGGCTACACCTTC. Variable domain in full (rest from reference TRBV5-5 and TRBJ1-2): DAGVTQSPTHLIKTRGQQVTLRCSPISGHKSVSWYQQVLGQGPQFIFQYYEKEERGRGNFPDRFSARQFPNYSSELNVNALLLGDSALYLCASSKEGQGLYGYTFGSGTRLTVV.

The chain has TRBV2 and TRBJ2-2; 8 bases agree with TRBD2. CDR1 and CDR2 (germline): SNHLY, FYNNEI. Trimming cost V 6 bases and J 1 base; bases outside gene matches: 4. The CDR3 has 15 amino acids. The CDR3 sequence is CASRPLAVNTGELFF. The DNA of the CDR3 is TGTGCCAGCAGACCACTAGCGGTGAACACCGGGGAGCTGTTTTTT.

CDR3: CASSYSPGPASTQYF. CDR3 DNA sequence: TGTGCCAGCAGTTACTCTCCTGGGCCAGCCAGTACGCAGTATTTT. V gene TRBV6-5 combines with J gene TRBJ2-3; D gene uncertain. This CDR3 has 15 residues. The V gene's germline CDR1 is MNHEY and CDR2 SVGAGI. V was trimmed by 0 bases and J by 8 bases, leaving 15 bases between them.

The rearrangement uses TRBV6-5 and TRBJ2-4, with 8 bases that match TRBD1. The CDR3 consists of 16 residues. The V gene's germline CDR1 is MNHEY and CDR2 SVGAGI. With V trimmed by 0 bases and J by 6 bases, 7 bases remained unmatched. The CDR3 nucleotides read TGTGCCAGCAGTTACTCCGGACAGGGAATACGAAACATTCAGTACTTC. This sequence encodes CASSYSGQGIRNIQYF.

The chain carries TRBV6-6 and TRBJ1-1; D not certain. Germline values: CDR1 MNHNY, CDR2 SVGAGI (reference sequence). V lost 2 bases and J 4 bases, leaving 11 bases between the germline ends. The CDR3 consists of 14 residues. The CDR3 spells CASSYLSTATEAFF. The CDR3, as DNA: TGTGCCAGCAGTTACCTCTCTACCGCCACTGAAGCTTTCTTT.

The chain combines TRBV25-1 with TRBJ2-1; TRBD2 agrees at 10 bases. CDR3 size: 15 residues. With V trimmed by 5 bases and J by 5 bases, 6 bases remained unmatched. Germline CDR1 is MGHDK and CDR2 is SYGVNS. Here the CDR3 reads CASSNSGLANNEQFF. CDR3 nucleotides: TGTGCCAGCAGTAATTCGGGACTAGCGAACAATGAGCAGTTCTTC.

The chain couples TRBV2 to TRBJ2-5, with 7 bases matching TRBD1. The CDR3 has 14 amino acids. The V and J ends lost 5 bases and 2 bases, in that order; junction bases with no gene match: 5. Looked up from germline, CDR1 is SNHLY and CDR2 is FYNNEI. The chain's CDR3 is CASSTGVNQETQYF. The CDR3 bases are TGTGCCAGCAGTACAGGGGTAAATCAAGAGACCCAGTACTTC.